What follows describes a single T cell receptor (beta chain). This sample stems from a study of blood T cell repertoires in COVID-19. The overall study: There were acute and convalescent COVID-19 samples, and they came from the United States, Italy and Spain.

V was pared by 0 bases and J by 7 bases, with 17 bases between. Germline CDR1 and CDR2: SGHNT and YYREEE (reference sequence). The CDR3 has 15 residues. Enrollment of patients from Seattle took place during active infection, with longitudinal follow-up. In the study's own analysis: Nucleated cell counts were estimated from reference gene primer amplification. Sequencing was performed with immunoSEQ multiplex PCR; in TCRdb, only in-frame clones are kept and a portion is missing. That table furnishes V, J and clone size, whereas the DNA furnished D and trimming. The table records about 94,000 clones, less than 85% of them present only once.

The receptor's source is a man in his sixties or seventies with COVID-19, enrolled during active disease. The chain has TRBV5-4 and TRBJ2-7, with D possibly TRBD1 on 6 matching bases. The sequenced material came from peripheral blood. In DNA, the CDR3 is TGTGCCAGCAGCTTGGCGGGGACACTCACGGGAGAGCAGTACTTC. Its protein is CASSLAGTLTGEQYF.